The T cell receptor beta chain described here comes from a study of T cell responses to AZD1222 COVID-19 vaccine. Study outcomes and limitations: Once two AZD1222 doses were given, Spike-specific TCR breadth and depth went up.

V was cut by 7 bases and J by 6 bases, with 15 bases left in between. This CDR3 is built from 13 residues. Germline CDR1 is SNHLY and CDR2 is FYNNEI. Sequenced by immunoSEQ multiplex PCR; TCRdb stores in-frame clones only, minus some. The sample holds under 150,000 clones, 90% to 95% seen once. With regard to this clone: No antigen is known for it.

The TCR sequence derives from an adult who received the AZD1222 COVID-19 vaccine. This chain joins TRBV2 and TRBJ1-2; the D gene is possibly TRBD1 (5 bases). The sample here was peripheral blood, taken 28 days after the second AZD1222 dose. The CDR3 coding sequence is TGTGCCAGCATGGGCAGGGTATCGGATGGCTACACCTTC. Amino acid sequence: CASMGRVSDGYTF.